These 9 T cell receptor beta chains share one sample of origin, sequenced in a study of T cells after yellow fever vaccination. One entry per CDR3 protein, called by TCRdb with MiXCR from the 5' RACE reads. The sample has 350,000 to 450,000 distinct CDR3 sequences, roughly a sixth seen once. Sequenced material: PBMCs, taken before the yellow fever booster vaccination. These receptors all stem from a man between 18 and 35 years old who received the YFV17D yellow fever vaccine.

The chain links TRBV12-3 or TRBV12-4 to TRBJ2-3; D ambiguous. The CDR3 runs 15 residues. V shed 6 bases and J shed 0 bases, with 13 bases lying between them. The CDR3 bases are TGTGCCAGCAGCCGTCTTACCTCTAGCACAGATACGCAGTATTTT. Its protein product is CASSRLTSSTDTQYF.

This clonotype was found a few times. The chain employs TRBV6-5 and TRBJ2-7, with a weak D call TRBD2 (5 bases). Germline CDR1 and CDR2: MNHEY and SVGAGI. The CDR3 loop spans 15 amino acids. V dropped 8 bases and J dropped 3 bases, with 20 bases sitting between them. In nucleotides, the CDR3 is TGTGCCAGCCGGGATCGGGGTCTTCGCTACTACGAGCAGTACTTC. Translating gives CASRDRGLRYYEQYF.

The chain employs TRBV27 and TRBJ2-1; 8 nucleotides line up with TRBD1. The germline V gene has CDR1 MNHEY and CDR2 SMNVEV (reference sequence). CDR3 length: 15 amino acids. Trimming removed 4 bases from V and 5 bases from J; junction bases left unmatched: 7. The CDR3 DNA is TGTGCCAGCAGTTCTCCGACAGGGGTACACAATGAGCAGTTCTTC. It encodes CASSSPTGVHNEQFF.

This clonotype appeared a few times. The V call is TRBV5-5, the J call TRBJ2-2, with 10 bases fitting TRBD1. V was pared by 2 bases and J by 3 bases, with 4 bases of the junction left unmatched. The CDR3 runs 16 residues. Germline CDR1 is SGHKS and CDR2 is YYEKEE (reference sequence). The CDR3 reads CASSFRGTGDTGELFF. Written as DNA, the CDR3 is TGTGCCAGCAGCTTCCGTGGGACAGGGGACACCGGGGAGCTGTTTTTT. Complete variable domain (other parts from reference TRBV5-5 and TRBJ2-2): DAGVTQSPTHLIKTRGQQVTLRCSPISGHKSVSWYQQVLGQGPQFIFQYYEKEERGRGNFPDRFSARQFPNYSSELNVNALLLGDSALYLCASSFRGTGDTGELFFGEGSRLTVL.

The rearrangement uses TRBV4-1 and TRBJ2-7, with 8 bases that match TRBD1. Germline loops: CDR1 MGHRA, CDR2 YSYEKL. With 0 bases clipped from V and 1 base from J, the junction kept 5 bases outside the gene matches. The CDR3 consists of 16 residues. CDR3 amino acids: CASSQDIGQGSYEQYF. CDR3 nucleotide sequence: TGCGCCAGCAGCCAAGATATCGGACAGGGTTCCTACGAGCAGTACTTC.

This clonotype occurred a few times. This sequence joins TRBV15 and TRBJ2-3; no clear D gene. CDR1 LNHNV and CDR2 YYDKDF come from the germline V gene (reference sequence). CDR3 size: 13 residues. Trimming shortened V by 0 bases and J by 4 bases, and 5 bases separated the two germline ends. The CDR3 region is CATSRDLPDTQYF. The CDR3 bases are TGTGCCACCAGCAGAGATCTGCCAGATACGCAGTATTTT.

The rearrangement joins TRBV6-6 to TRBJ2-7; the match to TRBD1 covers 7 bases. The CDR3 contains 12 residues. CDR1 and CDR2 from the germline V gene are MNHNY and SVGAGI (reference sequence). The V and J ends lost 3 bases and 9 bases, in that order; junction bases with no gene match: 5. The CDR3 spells CASSYPTGSQYF. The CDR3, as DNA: TGTGCCAGCAGTTATCCGACAGGGTCGCAGTACTTC.

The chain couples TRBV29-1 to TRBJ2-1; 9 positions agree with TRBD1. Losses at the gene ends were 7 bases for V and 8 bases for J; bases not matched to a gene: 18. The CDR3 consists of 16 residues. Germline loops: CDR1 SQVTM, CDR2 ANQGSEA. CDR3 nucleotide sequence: TGCAGCGGAAAATTAGGACCGGGACAGGGTATCCATGAGCAGTTCTTC. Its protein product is CSGKLGPGQGIHEQFF.

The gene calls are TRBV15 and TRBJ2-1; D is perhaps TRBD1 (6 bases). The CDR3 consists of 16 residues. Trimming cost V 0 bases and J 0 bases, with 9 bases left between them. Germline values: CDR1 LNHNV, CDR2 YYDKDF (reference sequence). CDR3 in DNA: TGTGCCACCAGCAGAGATAGGGGGAGCTCCTACAATGAGCAGTTCTTC. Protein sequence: CATSRDRGSSYNEQFF. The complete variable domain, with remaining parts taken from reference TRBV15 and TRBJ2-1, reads DAMVIQNPRYQVTQFGKPVTLSCSQTLNHNVMYWYQQKSSQAPKLLFHYYDKDFNNEADTPDNFQSRRPNTSFCFLDIRSPGLGDTAMYLCATSRDRGSSYNEQFFGPGTRLTVL.